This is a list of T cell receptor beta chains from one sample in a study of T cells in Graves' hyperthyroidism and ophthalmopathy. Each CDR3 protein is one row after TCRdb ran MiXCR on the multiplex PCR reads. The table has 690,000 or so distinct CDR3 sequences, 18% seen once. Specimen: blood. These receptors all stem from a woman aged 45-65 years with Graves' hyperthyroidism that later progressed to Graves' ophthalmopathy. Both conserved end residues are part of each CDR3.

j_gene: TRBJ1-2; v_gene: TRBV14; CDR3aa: CASSPRVGDGYTF
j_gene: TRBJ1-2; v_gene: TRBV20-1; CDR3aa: CSARDGAGGTYGYTF
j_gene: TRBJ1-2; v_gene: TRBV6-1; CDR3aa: CASSTEQGTNYGYTF
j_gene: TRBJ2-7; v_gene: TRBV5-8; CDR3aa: CAITPGPTYEQYF
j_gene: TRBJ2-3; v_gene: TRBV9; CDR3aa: CASAFSGAKRDTQYF
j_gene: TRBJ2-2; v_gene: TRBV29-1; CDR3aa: CSVEVSGTGTGELFF
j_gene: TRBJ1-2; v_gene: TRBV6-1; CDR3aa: CASSSQVYGYTF
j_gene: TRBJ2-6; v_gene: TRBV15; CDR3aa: CATSRGTGGANVLTF
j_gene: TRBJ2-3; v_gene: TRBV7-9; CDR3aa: CASSLALSGSDTQYF
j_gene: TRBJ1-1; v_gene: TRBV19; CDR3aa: CASSRQDSGILEAFF
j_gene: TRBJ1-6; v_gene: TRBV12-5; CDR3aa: CASAYDEYSPLHF
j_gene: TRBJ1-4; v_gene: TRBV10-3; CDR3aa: CAISENGQTNEKLFF
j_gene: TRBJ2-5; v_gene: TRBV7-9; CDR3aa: CASAPQLDQETQYF
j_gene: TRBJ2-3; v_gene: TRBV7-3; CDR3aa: CASSLPGGAGSTDTQYF
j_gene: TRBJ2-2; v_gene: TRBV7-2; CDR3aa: CASSLMANANTGELFF